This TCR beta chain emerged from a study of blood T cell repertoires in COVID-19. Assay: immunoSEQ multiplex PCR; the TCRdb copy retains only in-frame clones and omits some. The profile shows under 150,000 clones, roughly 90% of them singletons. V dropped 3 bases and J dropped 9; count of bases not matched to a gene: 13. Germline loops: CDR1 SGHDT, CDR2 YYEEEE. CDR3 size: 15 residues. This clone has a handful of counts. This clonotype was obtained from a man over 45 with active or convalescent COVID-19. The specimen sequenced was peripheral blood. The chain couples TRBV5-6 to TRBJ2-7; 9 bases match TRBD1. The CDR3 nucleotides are TGTGCCAGCAGCTCGTTCCGGGACAGGGTTTCTTGGCAGTACTTC. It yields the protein CASSSFRDRVSWQYF.